The 11 T cell receptor beta chains given below trace back to one sample, sequenced in a study of T cell responses to AZD1222 COVID-19 vaccine. Method: immunoSEQ multiplex PCR; TCRdb's copy keeps in-frame clones and lacks some. The sample comprises approximately 70,000 clones, more than 75% of which are singletons, and around 4.4% rests with the top ten. The sequencing used peripheral blood, collected 28 days after the second dose of the MenACWY control vaccine. These receptors came from an adult who received the MenACWY meningococcal vaccine as a control.

This clone was recorded once. The chain links TRBV16 to TRBJ2-7; TRBD1 agrees at 7 bases. The germline CDR1 and CDR2 sequences are KGHSY and FQNENV. V was clipped by 0 bases and J by 1 base; unmatched bases: 6. The CDR3 length is 16 residues. In DNA form, the CDR3 reads TGTGCCAGCAGCCAATCCCCTGGCAGGGGGTCCTACGAGCAGTACTTC. Amino acid sequence: CASSQSPGRGSYEQYF.

The chain combines TRBV7-2 with TRBJ2-7; 7 bases match TRBD2. The CDR3 runs 16 residues. Trimming took 4 bases from V and 7 from J; bases not matched to a gene: 16. Germline values: CDR1 SGHTA, CDR2 FQGNSA. Here the CDR3 reads CASSSRTVGGEREQYF. CDR3 bases: TGTGCCAGCAGCTCCCGAACAGTTGGGGGGGAAAGGGAGCAGTACTTC.

This chain uses TRBV5-1 with TRBJ1-1; D unclear. The CDR3 has 12 amino acids. The V end was cut by 4 bases, the J end by 7 bases, with 11 bases between. Germline V CDR1 and CDR2: SGHRS, YFSETQ. CDR3 sequence (DNA): TGCGCCAGCAGCCCGAGGGTGGGTGAAGCTTTCTTT. This gives the protein CASSPRVGEAFF. The complete variable domain, with remaining parts taken from reference TRBV5-1 and TRBJ1-1, reads KAGVTQTPRYLIKTRGQQVTLSCSPISGHRSVSWYQQTPGQGLQFLFEYFSETQRNKGNFPGRFSGRQFSNSRSEMNVSTLELGDSALYLCASSPRVGEAFFGQGTRLTVV.

The J gene is TRBJ1-6, the V gene TRBV19; D gene unclear. Trimming stripped 5 bases from V and 0 bases from J, with 29 bases between. The germline V gene encodes CDR1 LNHDA and CDR2 SQIVND (reference sequence). The CDR3 is 22 residues long. CDR3 amino acids: CASSPVGQSASMIDSYNSPLHF. In nucleotides, the CDR3 is TGTGCCAGTAGTCCCGTCGGGCAGTCGGCTTCGATGATCGACTCCTATAATTCACCCCTCCACTTT.

This rearrangement joins TRBV5-4 to TRBJ2-2, with D possibly being TRBD1 (5 bases). Trimming cost V 2 bases and J 7 bases, with 12 bases left between them. The V gene's germline CDR1 is SGHNT and CDR2 YYREEE (reference sequence). The CDR3 is 14 amino acids. This CDR3 reads CASSLSRAGGELFF. As DNA, the CDR3 is TGTGCCAGCAGCTTAAGCAGGGCTGGCGGGGAGCTGTTTTTT.

The chain couples TRBV9 to TRBJ1-4; D unresolved. V was trimmed by 0 bases and J by 7 bases, leaving 13 bases between them. This CDR3 is 15 amino acids long. Germline assignment: CDR1 SGDLS and CDR2 YYNGEE. DNA for the CDR3: TGTGCCAGCAGCGTAGGGGCAGGCCGAATTGAAAAACTGTTTTTT. Protein sequence: CASSVGAGRIEKLFF.

The table lists this clone with a count of one. The chain recombines TRBV5-8 with TRBJ2-2, with D tentatively TRBD2 (6 bases). The CDR3 loop spans 14 amino acids. The germline gives CDR1 SGHTS, CDR2 YDEGEE. V was cut by 4 bases and J by 0 bases, with 7 bases left in between. CDR3 DNA: TGTGCCAGCAGCCGGGAGTCGAACACCGGGGAGCTGTTTTTT. It translates to CASSRESNTGELFF.

The chain couples TRBV2 to TRBJ2-2, with 7 bases matching TRBD2. After removal of 3 bases from V and 4 bases from J, the junction contained 2 bases not matched to a gene. The germline V gene has CDR1 SNHLY and CDR2 FYNNEI. The CDR3 extends over 14 amino acids. CDR3 sequence reads: CASSDSSGTGELFF. In DNA, the CDR3 is TGTGCCAGCAGTGACTCTAGCGGCACCGGGGAGCTGTTTTTT.

The V call is TRBV14, the J call TRBJ2-1, with D unclear. CDR1 and CDR2 from the germline V gene are SGHDN and FVKESK. Trimming shortened V by 10 bases and J by 10 bases, and 20 bases separated the two germline ends. The CDR3 totals 13 residues. The CDR3 loop reads CATSLTLAVEQFF. CDR3 nucleotides: TGTGCCACCTCCCTCACCCTTGCAGTGGAGCAGTTCTTC.

V and J are TRBV11-2 and TRBJ2-7; 8 bases map to TRBD1. From germline, CDR1 is SGHAT and CDR2 FQNNGV. The CDR3 consists of 17 residues. With 0 bases clipped from V and 2 bases from J, the junction kept 9 bases outside the gene matches. This CDR3 reads CASSLDGGQVIAYEQYF. Written as DNA, the CDR3 is TGTGCCAGCAGCTTAGACGGGGGACAGGTCATCGCCTACGAGCAGTACTTC.

The chain joins TRBV11-2 to TRBJ2-7; tentative D call: TRBD1 (6 bases). The CDR3 has 13 residues. V shed 3 bases and J shed 5 bases, with 11 bases lying between them. In germline, CDR1 is SGHAT, CDR2 FQNNGV. As DNA, the CDR3 is TGTGCCAGCAGCTTCCCCAGGGGTGACGAGCAGTACTTC. Translating gives CASSFPRGDEQYF.